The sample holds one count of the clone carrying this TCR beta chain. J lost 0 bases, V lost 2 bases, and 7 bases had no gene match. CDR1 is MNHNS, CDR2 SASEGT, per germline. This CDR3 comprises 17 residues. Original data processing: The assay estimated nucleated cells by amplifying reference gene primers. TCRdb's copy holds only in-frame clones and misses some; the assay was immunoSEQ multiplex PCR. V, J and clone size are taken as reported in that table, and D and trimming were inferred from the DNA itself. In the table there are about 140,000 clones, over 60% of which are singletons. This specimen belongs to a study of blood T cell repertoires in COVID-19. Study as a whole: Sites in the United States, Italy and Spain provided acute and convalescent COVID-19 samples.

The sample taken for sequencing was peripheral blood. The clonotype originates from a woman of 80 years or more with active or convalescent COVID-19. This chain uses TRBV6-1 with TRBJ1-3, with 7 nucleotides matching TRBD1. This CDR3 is CASSEFPTGSSGNTIYF. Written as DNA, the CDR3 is TGTGCCAGCAGTGAATTTCCGACAGGGAGCTCTGGAAACACCATATATTTT.